This record covers a single TCR beta chain. The antigen is undetermined. These data come from a study of cytomegalovirus exposure and HLA in healthy donors. Study observations and caveats: The study recorded 160 or so TCR beta chains that were cytomegalovirus-associated. Most of the CMV-associated TCR beta chains (in a later analysis) appeared to be HLA-restricted.

PCR was performed using 60 Vbeta and 13 Jbeta primers. Profiled with immunoSEQ multiplex PCR; TCRdb holds only in-frame clones, not every one. This sample carries about 130,000 clones, with 1.5% to 2% going to the ten biggest clones. The clonotype comes from a man younger than 30 in good health and CMV-seronegative. Sample: PBMCs.

CDR3 residues: CASSLTGLAGDNTGELFF. CDR3 in DNA: TGTGCCAGCAGCTTAACGGGACTAGCGGGGGACAACACCGGGGAGCTGTTTTTT. The rearrangement joins TRBV7-3 to TRBJ2-2, with 14 bases that match TRBD2. V was pared by 0 bases and J by 2 bases, with 2 bases of the junction left unmatched. The V gene's germline CDR1 is SGHTA and CDR2 FQGTGA. The CDR3 has 18 amino acids.